The entry that follows covers one TCR beta chain sequence. The antigen it recognizes is unknown. No base quality values were provided; no much bigger clone lies one nucleotide off. The sample belongs to a study of blood T cell repertoires in COVID-19 (dated by TCRdb to 2020 to 2022). For context, the study as a whole: Samples covering the acute and convalescent phases of COVID-19 were provided by collaborators in the United States, Italy and Spain. The prospective study material was composed of cDNA or gDNA derived from T cells, B-cell-depleted T cells, or PBMCs. Deeply sampled blood TCRbeta repertoires from subjects exposed to, actively infected with, or recovered from COVID-19 were included in the dataset. The repertoires were made available in a free public database intended to serve as a resource for research on the immune response to SARS-CoV-2. The samples were drawn from the first 160 participants of the ongoing ImmuneRACE study and from some 1,300 subjects provided by 6 global collaborators. Nearly every sample came with metadata listing a de-identified subject ID, COVID-19 status, age in years and sex. Where available, HLA class I and class II types were taken from metadata supplied by the sample provider and were not determined by assay-based typing. What the authors observed across the whole study: The amount of clinical and demographic metadata varied by source and participant and was provided uncurated.

In the germline V gene, CDR1 corresponds to LGHNT and CDR2 to FRNRAP. Unmatched junction bases come to 8, with V trimmed by 7 bases and J by 2 bases. The CDR3 sequence holds 15 residues, the cysteine and phenylalanine included. Only the CDR3 portion is preserved as DNA: 45 bases, with reading frame beginning at the first base. One collaborating source in Seattle enrolled patients during active infection and followed them longitudinally through the course of disease. Each collaborating institution followed its own protocols to collect whole blood in K2EDTA tubes. For TCRbeta analysis, collaborator samples were shipped as frozen whole blood, as isolated PBMCs, or as DNA extracted from either sample type. The immunoSEQ Assay, a bias-controlled multiplex PCR, was used to amplify TCRbeta CDR3 regions from genomic DNA. The authors' analysis ran thus. Nucleated cell counts per sample were estimated from amplification of reference gene primers within the assay. Sequence reads were collapsed and filtered to measure the absolute abundance of every unique TCRbeta CDR3 rearrangement. For each sample, productive Simpson clonality was calculated as the square root of Simpson's diversity index over productive rearrangements. As stored in TCRdb, this immuneACCESS dataset retains in-frame rearrangements with V and J assigned. A fraction of the clones does not appear; measured against another copy, unresolved V genes explain less than half of the discrepancy, and the remainder lacks a known reason. V, J and clone size reflect that table, while D and trimming were determined from the DNA. This sample is represented by roughly 290,000 clones; over 75% of them were singletons. The biggest ten clones account for 0.7% to 0.9% of the sample.

This TCR was sampled from a human donor with COVID-19, enrolled during active disease. The donor label of this sample is uncertain. Recombination linked TRBV12-5 to TRBJ2-5, and 9 junction bases match TRBD1. Sequences were obtained from peripheral blood. The DNA reads as follows: TGTGCTAGTGCCCTTCCGACAGGGGGACAAGAGACCCAGTACTTC. This sequence encodes CASALPTGGQETQYF. Outside the CDR3, residues come from the reference TRBV12-5 and TRBJ2-5 proteins, so the full variable domain is: DARVTQTPRHKVTEMGQEVTMRCQPILGHNTVFWYRQTMMQGLELLAYFRNRAPLDDSGMPKDRFSAEMPDATLATLKIQPSEPRDSAVYFCASALPTGGQETQYFGPGTRLLVL.